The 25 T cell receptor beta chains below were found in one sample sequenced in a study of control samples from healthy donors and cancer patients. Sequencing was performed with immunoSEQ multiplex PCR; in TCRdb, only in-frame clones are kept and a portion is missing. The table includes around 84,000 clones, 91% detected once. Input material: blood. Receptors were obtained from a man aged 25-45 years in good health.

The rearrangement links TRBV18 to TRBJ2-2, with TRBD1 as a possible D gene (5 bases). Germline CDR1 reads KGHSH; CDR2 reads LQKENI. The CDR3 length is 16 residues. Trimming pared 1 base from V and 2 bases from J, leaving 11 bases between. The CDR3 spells CASSPLPGSNTGELFF. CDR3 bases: TGTGCCAGCTCACCACTGCCAGGGTCCAACACCGGGGAGCTGTTTTTT.

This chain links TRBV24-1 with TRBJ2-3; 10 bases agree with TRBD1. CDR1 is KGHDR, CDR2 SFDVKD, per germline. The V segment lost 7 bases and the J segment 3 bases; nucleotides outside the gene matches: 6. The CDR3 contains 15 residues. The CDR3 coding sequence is TGTGCCACCAGCGACAAGGACAGGGGGACAGATACGCAGTATTTT. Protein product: CATSDKDRGTDTQYF.

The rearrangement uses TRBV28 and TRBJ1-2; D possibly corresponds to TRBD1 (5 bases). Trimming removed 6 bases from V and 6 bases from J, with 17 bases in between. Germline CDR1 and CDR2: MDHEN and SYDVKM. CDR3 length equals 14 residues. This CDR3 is CASRSPQGENGYTF. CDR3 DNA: TGTGCCAGCAGGTCCCCGCAGGGTGAGAATGGCTACACCTTC.

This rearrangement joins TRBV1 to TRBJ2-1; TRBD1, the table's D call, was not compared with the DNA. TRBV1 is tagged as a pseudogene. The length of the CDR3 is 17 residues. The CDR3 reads CTSSGSGQGGTYNEQFF. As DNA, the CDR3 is TGCACCAGCAGCGGTTCCGGACAGGGTGGAACCTACAATGAGCAGTTCTTC.

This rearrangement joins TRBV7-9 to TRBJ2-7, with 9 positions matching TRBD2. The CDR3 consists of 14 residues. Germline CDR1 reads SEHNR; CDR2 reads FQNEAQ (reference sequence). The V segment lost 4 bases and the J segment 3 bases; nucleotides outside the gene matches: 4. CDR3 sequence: CASSSGREGYEQYF. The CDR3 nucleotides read TGTGCCAGCAGCTCTGGGCGGGAGGGCTACGAGCAGTACTTC.

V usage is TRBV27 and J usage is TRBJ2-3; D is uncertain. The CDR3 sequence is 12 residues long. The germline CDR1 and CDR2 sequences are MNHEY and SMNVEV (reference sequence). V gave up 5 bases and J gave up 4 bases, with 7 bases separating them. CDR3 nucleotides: TGTGCCAGCAGTCTGGGGTCAGATACGCAGTATTTT. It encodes CASSLGSDTQYF.

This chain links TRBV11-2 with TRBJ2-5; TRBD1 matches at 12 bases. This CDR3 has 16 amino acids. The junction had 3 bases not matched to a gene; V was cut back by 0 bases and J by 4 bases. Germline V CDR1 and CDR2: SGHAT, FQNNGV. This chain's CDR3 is CASSLDRDRGRETQYF. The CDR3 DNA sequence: TGTGCCAGCAGCTTAGACCGGGACAGGGGGCGAGAGACCCAGTACTTC.

CDR3 nucleotide sequence: TGTGCCTGGATTCGCGGCACTGAAGCTTTCTTT. Translated, it gives CAWIRGTEAFF. This chain uses TRBV30 with TRBJ1-1; no definite D call. CDR1 and CDR2 from the germline V gene are GTSNPN and SVGIG (reference sequence). The V end was cut by 4 bases, the J end by 4 bases, with 7 bases between. This CDR3 is 11 amino acids long.

The CDR3, as DNA: TGTGCCAGCAGCTTGGCCGGAGAAGCTTTCTTT. Its translation: CASSLAGEAFF. The chain employs TRBV5-6 and TRBJ1-1; no reliable D call. Germline CDR1 SGHDT, CDR2 YYEEEE. The germline V and J ends were trimmed by 0 bases and 8 bases, with 5 bases remaining between them. This CDR3 is 11 amino acids long.

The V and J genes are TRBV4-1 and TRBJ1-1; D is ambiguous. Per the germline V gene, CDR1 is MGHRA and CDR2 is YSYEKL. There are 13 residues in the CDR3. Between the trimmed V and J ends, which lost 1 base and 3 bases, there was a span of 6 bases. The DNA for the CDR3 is TGCGCCAGCAGCCAAGTCCCTGACACTGAAGCTTTCTTT. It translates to CASSQVPDTEAFF.

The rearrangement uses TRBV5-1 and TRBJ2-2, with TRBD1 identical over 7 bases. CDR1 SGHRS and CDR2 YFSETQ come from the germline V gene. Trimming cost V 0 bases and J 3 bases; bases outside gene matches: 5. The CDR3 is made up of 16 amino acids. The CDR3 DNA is TGCGCCAGCAGCTTGGGGCAGGGGGACGACACCGGGGAGCTGTTTTTT. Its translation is CASSLGQGDDTGELFF.

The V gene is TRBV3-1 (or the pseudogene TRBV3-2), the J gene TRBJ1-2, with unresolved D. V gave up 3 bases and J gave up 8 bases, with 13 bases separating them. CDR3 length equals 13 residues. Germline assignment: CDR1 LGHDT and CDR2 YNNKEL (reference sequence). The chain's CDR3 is CASSHSLGLGYTF. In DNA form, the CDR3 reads TGTGCCAGCAGCCATTCCCTGGGCCTGGGCTACACCTTC.

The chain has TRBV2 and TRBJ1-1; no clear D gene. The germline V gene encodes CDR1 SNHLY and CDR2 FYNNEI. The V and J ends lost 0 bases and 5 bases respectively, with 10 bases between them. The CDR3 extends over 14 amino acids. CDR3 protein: CASSEAGGSTEAFF. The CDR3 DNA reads TGTGCCAGCAGTGAAGCTGGCGGGAGTACTGAAGCTTTCTTT.

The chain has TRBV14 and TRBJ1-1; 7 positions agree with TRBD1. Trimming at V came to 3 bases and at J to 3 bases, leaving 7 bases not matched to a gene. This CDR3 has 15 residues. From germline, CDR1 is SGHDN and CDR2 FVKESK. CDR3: CASSHADRAHTEAFF. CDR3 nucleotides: TGTGCCAGCAGCCACGCCGACAGGGCCCACACTGAAGCTTTCTTT.

CDR3 protein: CASSPGQWNQPQHF. DNA for the CDR3: TGTGCCAGCAGTCCGGGACAGTGGAATCAGCCCCAGCATTTT. The chain uses TRBV2 and TRBJ1-5; 7 nucleotides line up with TRBD1. There are 14 residues in the CDR3. Germline V CDR1 and CDR2: SNHLY, FYNNEI. Trimming at V came to 5 bases and at J to 4 bases, leaving 5 bases not matched to a gene.

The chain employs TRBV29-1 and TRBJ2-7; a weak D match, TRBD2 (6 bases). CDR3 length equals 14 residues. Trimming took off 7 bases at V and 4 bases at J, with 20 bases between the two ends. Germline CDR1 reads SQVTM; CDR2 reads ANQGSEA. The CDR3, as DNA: TGCAGCGCCATACTGGGGGGAGGAGGGTACGAGCAGTACTTC. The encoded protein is CSAILGGGGYEQYF.

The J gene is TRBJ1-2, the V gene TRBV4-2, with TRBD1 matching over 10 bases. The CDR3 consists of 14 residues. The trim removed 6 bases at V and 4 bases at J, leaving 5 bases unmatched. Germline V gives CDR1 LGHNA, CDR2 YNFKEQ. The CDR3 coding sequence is TGTGCCAGCAGTCCGACAGGGGGCGGCTATGGCTACACCTTC. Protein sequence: CASSPTGGGYGYTF.

The CDR3 nucleotides read TGCGCCAGCAGCGAGGGACCAACGCCTTTAACAAAGACCCAGTACTTC. It codes for CASSEGPTPLTKTQYF. This rearrangement joins TRBV5-1 to TRBJ2-5; D may be TRBD1 or TRBD2 (5 bases each). This CDR3 has 16 amino acids. V dropped 4 bases and J dropped 6 bases, with 22 bases sitting between them. Germline lookup yields CDR1 SGHRS and CDR2 YFSETQ.

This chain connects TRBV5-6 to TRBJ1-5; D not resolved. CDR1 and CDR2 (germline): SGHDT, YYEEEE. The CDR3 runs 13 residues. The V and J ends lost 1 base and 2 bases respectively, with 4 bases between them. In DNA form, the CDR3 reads TGTGCCAGCAGCTTGAGAGGCAATCAGCCCCAGCATTTT. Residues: CASSLRGNQPQHF. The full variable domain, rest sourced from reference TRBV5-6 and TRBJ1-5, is DAGVTQSPTHLIKTRGQQVTLRCSPKSGHDTVSWYQQALGQGPQFIFQYYEEEERQRGNFPDRFSGHQFPNYSSELNVNALLLGDSALYLCASSLRGNQPQHFGDGTRLSIL.

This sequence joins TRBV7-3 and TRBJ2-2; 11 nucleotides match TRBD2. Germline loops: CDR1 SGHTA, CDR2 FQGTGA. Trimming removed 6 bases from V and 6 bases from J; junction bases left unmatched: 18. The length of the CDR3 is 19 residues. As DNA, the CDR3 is TGTGCCAGCAGTTCAGTTCCCCTAGCGGGGGGCGCCCGTCCCGGGGAGCTGTTTTTT. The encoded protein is CASSSVPLAGGARPGELFF.

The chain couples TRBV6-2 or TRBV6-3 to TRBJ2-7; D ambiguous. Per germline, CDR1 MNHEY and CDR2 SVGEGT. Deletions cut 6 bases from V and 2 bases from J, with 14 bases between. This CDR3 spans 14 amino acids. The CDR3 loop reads CASSRPERTYEQYF. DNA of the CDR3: TGTGCCAGCAGCCGGCCGGAGAGGACCTACGAGCAGTACTTC.

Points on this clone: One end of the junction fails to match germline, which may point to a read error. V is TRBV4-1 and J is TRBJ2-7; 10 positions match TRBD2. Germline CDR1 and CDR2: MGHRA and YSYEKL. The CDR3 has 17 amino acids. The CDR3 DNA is TGCGCCAGCAGCCAAGCTCGGCTAGCGGGGGAGTCCTTCGAGCAGTACTTC. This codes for CASSQARLAGESFEQYF.

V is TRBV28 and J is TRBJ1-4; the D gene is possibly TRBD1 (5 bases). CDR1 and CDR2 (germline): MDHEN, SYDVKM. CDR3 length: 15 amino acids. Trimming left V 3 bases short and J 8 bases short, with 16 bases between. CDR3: CASSFRGTGVEKLFF. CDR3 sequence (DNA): TGTGCCAGCAGTTTCCGCGGGACGGGGGTGGAAAAACTGTTTTTT.

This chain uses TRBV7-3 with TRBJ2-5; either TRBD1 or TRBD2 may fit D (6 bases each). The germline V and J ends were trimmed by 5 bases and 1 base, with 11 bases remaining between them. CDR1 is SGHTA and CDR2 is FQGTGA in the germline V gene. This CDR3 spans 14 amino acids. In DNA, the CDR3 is TGTGCCAGCAGCCGAGGGGGGACCCAAGAGACCCAGTACTTC. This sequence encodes CASSRGGTQETQYF. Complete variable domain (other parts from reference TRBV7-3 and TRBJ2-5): GAGVSQTPSNKVTEKGKYVELRCDPISGHTALYWYRQSLGQGPEFLIYFQGTGAADDSGLPNDRFFAVRPEGSVSTLKIQRTERGDSAVYLCASSRGGTQETQYFGPGTRLLVL.

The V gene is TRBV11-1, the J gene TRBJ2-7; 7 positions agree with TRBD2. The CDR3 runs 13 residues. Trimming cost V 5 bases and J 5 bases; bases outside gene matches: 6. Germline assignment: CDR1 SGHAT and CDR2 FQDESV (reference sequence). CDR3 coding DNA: TGTGCCAGCAGCCGAGGCGCGGGAGACGAGCAGTACTTC. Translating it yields CASSRGAGDEQYF.